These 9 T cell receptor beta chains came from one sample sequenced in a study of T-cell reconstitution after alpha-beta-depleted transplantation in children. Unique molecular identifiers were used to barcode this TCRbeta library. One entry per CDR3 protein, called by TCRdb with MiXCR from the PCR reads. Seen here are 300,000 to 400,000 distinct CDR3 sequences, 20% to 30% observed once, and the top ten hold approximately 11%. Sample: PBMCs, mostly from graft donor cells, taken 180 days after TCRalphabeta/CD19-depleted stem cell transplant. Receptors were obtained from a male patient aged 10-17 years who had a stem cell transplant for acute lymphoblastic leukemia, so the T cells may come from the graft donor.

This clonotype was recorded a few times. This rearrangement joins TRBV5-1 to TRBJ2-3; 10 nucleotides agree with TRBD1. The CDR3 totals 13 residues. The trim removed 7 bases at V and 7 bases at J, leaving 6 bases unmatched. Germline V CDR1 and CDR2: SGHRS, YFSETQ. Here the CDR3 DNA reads TGCGCCAGCGAGACAGGGGGCGGAAATACGCAGTATTTT. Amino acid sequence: CASETGGGNTQYF.

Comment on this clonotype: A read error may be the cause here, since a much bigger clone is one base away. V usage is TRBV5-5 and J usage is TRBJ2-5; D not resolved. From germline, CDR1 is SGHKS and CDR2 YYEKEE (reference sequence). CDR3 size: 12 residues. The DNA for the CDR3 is TGTGCCAGCAGCTCTCTCCAAGAGACCCATTACTTC. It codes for CASSSLQETHYF.

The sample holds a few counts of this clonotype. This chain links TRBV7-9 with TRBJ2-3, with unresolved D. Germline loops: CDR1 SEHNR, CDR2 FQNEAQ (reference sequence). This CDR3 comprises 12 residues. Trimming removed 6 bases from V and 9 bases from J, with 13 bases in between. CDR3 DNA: TGTGCCAGCAGTCCGGACGGCTTGACGCAGTATTTT. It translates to CASSPDGLTQYF.

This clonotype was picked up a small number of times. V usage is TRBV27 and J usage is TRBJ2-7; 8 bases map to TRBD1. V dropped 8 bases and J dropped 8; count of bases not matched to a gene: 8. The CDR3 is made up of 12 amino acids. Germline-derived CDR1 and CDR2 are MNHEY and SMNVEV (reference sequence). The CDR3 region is CASQDRVYKQYF. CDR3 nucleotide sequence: TGTGCCAGCCAGGACAGGGTTTACAAGCAGTACTTC.

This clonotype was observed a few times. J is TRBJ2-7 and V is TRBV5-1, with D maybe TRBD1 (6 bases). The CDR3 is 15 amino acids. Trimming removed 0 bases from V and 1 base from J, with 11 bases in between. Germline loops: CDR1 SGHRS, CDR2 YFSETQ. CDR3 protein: CASSLVSDRSYEQYF. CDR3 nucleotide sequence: TGCGCCAGCAGCTTGGTCTCCGACAGGTCCTACGAGCAGTACTTC.

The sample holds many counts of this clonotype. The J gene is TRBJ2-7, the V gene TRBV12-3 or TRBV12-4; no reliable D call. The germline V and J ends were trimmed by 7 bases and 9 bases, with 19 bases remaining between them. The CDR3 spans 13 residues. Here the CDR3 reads CASTGRTLGRQYF. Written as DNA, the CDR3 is TGTGCCAGCACCGGACGGACCTTGGGTCGGCAGTACTTC.

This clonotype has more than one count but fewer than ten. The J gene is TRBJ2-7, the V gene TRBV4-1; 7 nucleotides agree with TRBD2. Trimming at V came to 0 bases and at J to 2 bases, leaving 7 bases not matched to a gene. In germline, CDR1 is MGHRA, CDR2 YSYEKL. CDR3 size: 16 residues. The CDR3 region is CASSQEFGRVAYEQYF. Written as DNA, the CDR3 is TGCGCCAGCAGCCAAGAATTTGGGAGGGTGGCCTACGAGCAGTACTTC.

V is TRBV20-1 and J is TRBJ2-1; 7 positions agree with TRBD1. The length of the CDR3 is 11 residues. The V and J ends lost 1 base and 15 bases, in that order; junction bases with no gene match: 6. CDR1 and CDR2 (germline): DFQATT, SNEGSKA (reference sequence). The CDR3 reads CSARVGQSGFF. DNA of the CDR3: TGCAGTGCTAGAGTGGGACAGTCGGGGTTCTTC.

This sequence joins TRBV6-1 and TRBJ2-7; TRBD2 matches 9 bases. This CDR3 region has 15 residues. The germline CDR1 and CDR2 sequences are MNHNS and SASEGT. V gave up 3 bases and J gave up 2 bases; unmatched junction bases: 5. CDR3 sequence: CASSDSGRFPYEQYF. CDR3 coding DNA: TGTGCCAGCAGTGACAGCGGGAGGTTCCCCTACGAGCAGTACTTC.